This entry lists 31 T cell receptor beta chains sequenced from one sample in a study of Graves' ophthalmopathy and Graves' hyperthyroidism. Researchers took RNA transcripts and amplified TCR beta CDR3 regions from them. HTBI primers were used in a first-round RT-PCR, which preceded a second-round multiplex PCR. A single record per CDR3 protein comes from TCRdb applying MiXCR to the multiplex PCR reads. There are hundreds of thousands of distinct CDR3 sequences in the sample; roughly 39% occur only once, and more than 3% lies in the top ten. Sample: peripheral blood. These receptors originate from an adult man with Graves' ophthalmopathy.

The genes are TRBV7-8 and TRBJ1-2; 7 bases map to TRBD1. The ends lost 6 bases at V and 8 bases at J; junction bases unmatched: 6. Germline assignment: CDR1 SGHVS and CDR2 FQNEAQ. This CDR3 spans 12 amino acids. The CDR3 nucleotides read TGTGCCAGCAGGTGGAGGGGACAGGGCTACACCTTC. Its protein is CASRWRGQGYTF.

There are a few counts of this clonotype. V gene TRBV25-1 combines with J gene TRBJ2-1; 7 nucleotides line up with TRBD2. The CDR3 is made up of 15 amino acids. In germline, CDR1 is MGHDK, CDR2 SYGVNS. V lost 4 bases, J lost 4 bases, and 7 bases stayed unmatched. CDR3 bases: TGTGCCAGCAGTGGTACTCCGGGAGGTTACAATGAGCAGTTCTTC. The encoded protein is CASSGTPGGYNEQFF.

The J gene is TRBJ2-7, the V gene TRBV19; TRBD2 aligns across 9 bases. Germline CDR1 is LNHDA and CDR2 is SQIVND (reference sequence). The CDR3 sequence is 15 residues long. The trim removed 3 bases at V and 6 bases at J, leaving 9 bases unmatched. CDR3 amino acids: CASSMGSGRLGEQYF. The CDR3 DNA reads TGTGCCAGTAGTATGGGGAGCGGGAGGCTGGGCGAGCAGTACTTC.

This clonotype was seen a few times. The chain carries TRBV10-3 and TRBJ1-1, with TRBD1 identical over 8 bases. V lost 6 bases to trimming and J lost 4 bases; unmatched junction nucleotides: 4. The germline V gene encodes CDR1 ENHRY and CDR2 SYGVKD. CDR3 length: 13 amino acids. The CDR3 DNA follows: TGTGCCATCAGGCCGGACAGGGCCACTGAAGCTTTCTTT. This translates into CAIRPDRATEAFF.

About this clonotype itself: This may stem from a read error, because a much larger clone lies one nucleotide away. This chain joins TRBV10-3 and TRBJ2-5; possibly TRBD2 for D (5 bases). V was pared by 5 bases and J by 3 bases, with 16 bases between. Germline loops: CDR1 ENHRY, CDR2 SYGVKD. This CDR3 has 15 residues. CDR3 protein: CAISPDLDSKETQYF. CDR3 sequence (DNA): TGTGCCATCAGTCCCGACCTGGACTCGAAAGAGACCCAGTACTTC.

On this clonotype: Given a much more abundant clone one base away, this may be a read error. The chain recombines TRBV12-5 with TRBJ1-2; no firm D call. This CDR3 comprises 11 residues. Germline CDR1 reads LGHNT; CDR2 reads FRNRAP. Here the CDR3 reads CASGLEGFWAF. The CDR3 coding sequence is TGTGCTAGTGGTTTGGAGGGTTTTTGGGCCTTC.

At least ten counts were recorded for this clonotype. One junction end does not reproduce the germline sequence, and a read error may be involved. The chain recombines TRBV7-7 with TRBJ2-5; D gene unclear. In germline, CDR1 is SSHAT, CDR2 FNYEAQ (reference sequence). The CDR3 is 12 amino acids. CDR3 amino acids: CASSHSQETQYF. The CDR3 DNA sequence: TGTGCTAGCAGCCACAGTCAAGAGACCCAGTACTTC.

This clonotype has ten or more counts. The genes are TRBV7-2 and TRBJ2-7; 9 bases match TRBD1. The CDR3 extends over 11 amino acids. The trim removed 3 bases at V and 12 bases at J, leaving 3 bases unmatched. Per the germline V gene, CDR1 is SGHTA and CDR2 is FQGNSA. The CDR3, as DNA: TGTGCCAGCAGCTTCCGACAGGGGGTGTACTTC. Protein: CASSFRQGVYF.

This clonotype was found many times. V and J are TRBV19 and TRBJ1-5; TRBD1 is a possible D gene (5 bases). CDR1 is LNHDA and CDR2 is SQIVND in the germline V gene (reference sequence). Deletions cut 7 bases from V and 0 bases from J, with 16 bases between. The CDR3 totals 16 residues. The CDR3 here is CASTTDSLYSNQPQHF. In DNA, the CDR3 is TGTGCCAGTACCACCGACAGCCTCTATAGCAATCAGCCCCAGCATTTT.

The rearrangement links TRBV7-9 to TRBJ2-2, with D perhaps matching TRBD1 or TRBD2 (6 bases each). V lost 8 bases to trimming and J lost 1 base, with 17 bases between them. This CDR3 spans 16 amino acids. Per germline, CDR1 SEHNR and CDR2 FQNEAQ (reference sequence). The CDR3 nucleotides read TGTGCCAGCGGGACACCGGGACTCCTGAACACCGGGGAGCTGTTTTTT. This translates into CASGTPGLLNTGELFF.

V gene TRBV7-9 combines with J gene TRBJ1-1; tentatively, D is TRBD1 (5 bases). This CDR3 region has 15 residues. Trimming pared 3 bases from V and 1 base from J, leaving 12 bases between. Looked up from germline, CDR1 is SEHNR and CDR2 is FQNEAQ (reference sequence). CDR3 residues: CASSLYGAANTEAFF. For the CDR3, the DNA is TGTGCCAGCAGCTTGTATGGGGCAGCGAACACTGAAGCTTTCTTT.

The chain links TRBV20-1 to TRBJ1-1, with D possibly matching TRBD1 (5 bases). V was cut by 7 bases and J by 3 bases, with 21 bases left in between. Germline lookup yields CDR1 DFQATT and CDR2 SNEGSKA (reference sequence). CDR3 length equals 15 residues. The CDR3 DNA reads TGCAGTGTCCGAGAAGGAGCGGGGGGGTACACTGAAGCTTTCTTT. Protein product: CSVREGAGGYTEAFF.

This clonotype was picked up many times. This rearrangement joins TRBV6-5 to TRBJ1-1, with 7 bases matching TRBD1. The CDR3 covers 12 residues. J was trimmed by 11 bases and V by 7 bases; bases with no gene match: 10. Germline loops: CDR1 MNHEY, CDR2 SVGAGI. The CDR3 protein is CASITGDRVAFF. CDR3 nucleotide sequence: TGTGCCAGCATCACAGGGGATCGGGTGGCTTTCTTT.

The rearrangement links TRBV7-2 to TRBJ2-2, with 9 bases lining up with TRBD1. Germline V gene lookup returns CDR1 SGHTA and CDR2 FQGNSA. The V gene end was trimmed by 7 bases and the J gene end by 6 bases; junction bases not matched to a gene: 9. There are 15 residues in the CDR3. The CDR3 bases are TGTGCCAGCACCCCTCGGACAGGGGTTTCCGGGGAGCTGTTTTTT. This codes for CASTPRTGVSGELFF.

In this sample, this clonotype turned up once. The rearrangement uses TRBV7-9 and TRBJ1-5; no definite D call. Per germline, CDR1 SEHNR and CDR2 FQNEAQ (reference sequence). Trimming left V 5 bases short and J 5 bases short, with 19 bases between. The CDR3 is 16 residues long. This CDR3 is CASSRETGSGDQPQHF. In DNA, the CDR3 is TGTGCCAGCAGCCGGGAGACGGGCTCGGGAGATCAGCCCCAGCATTTT.

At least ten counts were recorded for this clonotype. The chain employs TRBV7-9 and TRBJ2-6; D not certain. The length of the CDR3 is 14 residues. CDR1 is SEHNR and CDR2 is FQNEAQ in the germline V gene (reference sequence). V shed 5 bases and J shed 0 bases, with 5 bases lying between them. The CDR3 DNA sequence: TGTGCCAGCAGCCCTATCTCTGGGGCCAACGTCCTGACTTTC. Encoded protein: CASSPISGANVLTF.

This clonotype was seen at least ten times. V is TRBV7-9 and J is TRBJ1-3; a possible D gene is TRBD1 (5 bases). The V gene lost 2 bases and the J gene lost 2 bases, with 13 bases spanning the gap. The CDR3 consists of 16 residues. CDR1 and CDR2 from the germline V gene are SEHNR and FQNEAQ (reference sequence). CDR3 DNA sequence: TGTGCCAGCAGCTTAAGACAGAATGACCCTGGAAACACCATATATTTT. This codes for CASSLRQNDPGNTIYF.

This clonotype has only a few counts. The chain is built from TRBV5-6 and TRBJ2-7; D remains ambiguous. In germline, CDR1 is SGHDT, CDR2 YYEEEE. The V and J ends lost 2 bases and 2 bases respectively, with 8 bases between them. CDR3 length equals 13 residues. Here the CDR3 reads CASSFGSAYEQYF. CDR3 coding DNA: TGTGCCAGCAGCTTTGGAAGTGCCTACGAGCAGTACTTC.

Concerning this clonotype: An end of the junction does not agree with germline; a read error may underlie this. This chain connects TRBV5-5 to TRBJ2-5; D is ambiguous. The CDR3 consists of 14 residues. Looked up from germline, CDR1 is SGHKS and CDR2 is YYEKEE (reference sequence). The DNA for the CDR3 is TGTGCCAGCAGATTGGCCCAAGGGTCGGAGACCCAGTACTTC. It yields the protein CASRLAQGSETQYF.

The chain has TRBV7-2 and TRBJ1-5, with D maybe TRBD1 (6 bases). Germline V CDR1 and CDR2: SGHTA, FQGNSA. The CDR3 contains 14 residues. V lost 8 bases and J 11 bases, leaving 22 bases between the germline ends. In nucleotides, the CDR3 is TGTGCCAGCCGCCTCGCGGCAGGGCAGGGGACCCAGCATTTT. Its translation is CASRLAAGQGTQHF.

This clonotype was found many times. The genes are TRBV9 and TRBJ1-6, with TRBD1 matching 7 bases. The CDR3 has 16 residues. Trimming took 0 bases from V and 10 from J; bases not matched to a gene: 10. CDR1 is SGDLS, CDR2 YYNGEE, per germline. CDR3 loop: CASSVGEQGFWSPLHF. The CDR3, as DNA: TGTGCCAGCAGCGTAGGGGAACAGGGGTTTTGGTCACCCCTCCACTTT.

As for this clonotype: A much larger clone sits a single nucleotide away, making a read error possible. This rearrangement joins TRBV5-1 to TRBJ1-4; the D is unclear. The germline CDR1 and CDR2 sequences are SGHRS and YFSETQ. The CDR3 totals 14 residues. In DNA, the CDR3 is TGTGCCAGCAGCTTACTGGGAAATAATGAAAAACTGTTTTTT. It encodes CASSLLGNNEKLFF.

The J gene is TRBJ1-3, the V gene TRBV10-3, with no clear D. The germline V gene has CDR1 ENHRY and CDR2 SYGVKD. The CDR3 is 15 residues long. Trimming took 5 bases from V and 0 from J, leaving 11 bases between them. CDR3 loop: CAISRGPPSGNTIYF. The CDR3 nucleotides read TGTGCCATCAGTCGAGGGCCGCCCTCTGGAAACACCATATATTTT.

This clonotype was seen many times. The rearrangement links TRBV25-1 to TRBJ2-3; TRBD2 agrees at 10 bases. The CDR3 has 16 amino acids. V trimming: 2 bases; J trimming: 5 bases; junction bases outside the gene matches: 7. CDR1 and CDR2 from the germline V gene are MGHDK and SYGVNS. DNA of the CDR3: TGTGCCAGCAGTGAAGGGCTAGCGGGAGTCATAGATACGCAGTATTTT. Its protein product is CASSEGLAGVIDTQYF.

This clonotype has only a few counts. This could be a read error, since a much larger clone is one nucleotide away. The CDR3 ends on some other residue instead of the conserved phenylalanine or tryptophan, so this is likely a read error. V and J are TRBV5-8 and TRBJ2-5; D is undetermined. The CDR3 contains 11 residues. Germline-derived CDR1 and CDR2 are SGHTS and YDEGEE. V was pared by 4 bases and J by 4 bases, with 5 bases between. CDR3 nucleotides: TGTGCCAGCAGCCACGGAGAGACCCAGTACGTC. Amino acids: CASSHGETQYV.

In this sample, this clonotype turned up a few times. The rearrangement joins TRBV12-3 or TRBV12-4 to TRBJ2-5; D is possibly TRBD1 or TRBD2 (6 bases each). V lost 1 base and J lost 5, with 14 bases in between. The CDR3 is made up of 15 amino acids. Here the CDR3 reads CASSLGLGGRETQYF. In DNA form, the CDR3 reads TGTGCCAGCAGTTTAGGGTTGGGGGGCAGGGAGACCCAGTACTTC.

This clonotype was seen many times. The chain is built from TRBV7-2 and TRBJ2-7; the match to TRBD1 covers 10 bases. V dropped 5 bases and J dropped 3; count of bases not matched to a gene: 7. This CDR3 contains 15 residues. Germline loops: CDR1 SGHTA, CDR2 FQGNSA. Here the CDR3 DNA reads TGTGCCAGCAGCAAAAGCAGGACAGGGGGCTACGAGCAGTACTTC. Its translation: CASSKSRTGGYEQYF.

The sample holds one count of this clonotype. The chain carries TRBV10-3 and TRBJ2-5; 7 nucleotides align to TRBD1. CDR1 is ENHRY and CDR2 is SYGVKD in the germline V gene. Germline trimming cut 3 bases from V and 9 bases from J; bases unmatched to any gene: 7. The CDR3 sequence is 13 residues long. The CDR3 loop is CAISDGQDQPQYF. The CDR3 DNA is TGTGCCATCAGTGATGGACAGGATCAGCCCCAGTACTTC.

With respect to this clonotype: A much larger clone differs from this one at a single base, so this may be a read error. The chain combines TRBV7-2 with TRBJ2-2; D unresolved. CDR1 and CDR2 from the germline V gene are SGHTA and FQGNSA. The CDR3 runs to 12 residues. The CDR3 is CAISFLSGELFF. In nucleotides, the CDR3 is TGTGCCATCAGCTTTCTTAGCGGGGAGCTGTTTTTT. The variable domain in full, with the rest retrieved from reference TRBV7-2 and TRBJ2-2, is GAGVSQSPSNKVTEKGKDVELRCDPISGHTALYWYRQSLGQGLEFLIYFQGNSAPDKSGLPSDRFSAERTGGSVSTLTIQRTQQEDSAVYLCAISFLSGELFFGEGSRLTVL.

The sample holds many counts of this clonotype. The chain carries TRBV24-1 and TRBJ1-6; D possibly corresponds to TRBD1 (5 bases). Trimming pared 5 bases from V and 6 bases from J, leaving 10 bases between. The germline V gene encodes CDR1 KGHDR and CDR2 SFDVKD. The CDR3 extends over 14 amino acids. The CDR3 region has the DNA TGTGCCACCAGTGCGGGACGAATTAATTCACCCCTCCACTTT. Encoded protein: CATSAGRINSPLHF.

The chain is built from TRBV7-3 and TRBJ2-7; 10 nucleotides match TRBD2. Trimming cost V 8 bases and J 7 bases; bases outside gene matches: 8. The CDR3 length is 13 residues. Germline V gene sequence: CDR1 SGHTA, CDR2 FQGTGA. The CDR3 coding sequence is TGTGCCAGCGCTAGCGGGAGAGGGAATGAGCAGTACTTC. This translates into CASASGRGNEQYF.